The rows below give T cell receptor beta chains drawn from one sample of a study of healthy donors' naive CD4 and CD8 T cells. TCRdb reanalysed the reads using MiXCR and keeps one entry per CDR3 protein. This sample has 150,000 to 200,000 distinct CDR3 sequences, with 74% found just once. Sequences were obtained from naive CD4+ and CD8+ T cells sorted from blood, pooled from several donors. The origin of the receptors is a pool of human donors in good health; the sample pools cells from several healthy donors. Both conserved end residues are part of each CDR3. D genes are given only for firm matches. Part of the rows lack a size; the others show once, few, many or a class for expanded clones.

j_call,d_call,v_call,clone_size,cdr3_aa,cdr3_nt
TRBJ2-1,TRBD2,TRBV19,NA,CASSLSPGLAGGEQFF,TGTGCCAGTAGCCTCTCCCCGGGACTAGCGGGGGGCGAGCAGTTCTTC
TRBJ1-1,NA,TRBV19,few,CASSWLRDNTEAFF,TGTGCCAGTAGCTGGCTGAGGGATAACACTGAAGCTTTCTTT
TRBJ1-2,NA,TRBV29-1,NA,CSVDLSGGIGYTF,TGCAGCGTTGACCTATCGGGAGGGATTGGCTACACCTTC
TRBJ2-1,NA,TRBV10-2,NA,CASQRGSYNEQFF,TGCGCCAGCCAACGGGGGTCTTACAATGAGCAGTTCTTC
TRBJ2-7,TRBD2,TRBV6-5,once,CVSSPAGTSGSYEQYF,TGTGTCAGCAGTCCCGCCGGGACTAGCGGCTCCTACGAGCAGTACTTC
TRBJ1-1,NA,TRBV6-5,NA,CASSPLTLAGSYIEAFF,TGTGCCAGCAGCCCTCTAACTCTCGCGGGTAGTTACATTGAAGCTTTCTTT
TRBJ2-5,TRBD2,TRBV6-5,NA,CASSYRQGLAAETQYF,TGTGCCAGCAGTTACAGGCAGGGACTAGCGGCAGAGACCCAGTACTTC
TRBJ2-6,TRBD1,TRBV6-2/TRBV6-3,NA,CASSRDRGPGANVLTF,TGTGCCAGCAGTAGGGACAGGGGGCCCGGGGCCAACGTCCTGACTTTC
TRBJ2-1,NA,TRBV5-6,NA,CASSLAGSQGDEQFF,TGTGCCAGCAGCTTGGCAGGATCCCAGGGAGATGAGCAGTTCTTC
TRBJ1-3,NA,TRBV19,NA,CASSILDSVSGNTIYF,TGTGCCAGTAGTATCCTGGACAGCGTCTCTGGAAACACCATATATTTT
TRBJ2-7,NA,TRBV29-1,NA,CSVGRGPYEQYF,TGCAGCGTCGGGAGAGGTCCCTACGAGCAGTACTTC
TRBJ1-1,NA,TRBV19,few,CASHLGSEAFF,TGTGCCAGCCACTTGGGGAGTGAAGCTTTCTTT
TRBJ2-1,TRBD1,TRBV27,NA,CASSSGQDPNEQFF,TGTGCCAGCAGTTCGGGACAGGACCCCAATGAGCAGTTCTTC
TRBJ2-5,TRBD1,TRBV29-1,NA,CSVHRGRETQYF,TGCAGCGTCCACAGGGGGCGGGAGACCCAGTACTTC
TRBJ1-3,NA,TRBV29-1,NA,CSVPAPSGNTIYF,TGCAGCGTGCCGGCCCCATCTGGAAACACCATATATTTT
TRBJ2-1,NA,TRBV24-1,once,CATSDFEADSYNEQFF,TGTGCCACCAGTGATTTTGAGGCGGACTCCTACAATGAGCAGTTCTTC
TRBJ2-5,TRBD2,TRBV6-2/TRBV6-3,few,CASSIAGVKQETQYF,TGTGCCAGCAGTATAGCGGGAGTAAAACAAGAGACCCAGTACTTC
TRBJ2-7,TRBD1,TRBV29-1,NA,CSVPDRGREQYF,TGCAGCGTCCCGGACAGGGGGCGCGAGCAGTACTTC
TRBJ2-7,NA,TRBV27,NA,CASSTGLYEQYF,TGTGCCAGCAGTACGGGACTCTACGAGCAGTACTTC
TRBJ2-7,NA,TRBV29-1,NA,CSVEDITYEQYF,TGCAGCGTTGAAGACATAACCTACGAGCAGTACTTC
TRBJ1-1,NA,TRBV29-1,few,CSVGRGWGMNTEAFF,TGCAGCGTTGGGAGGGGGTGGGGGATGAACACTGAAGCTTTCTTT
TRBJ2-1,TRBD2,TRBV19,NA,CASSILAFHYEQFF,TGTGCCAGCAGTATACTAGCGTTTCATTATGAGCAGTTCTTC
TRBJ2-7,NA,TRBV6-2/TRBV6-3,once,CASSYSNLEQYF,TGTGCCAGCAGTTACTCGAACCTCGAGCAGTACTTC
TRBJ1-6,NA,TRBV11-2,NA,CASSGSSYNSPLHF,TGTGCCAGCAGCGGGAGCTCCTATAATTCACCCCTCCACTTT
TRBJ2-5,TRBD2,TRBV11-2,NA,CASSPRPTSGSQEETQYF,TGTGCCAGCAGCCCACGTCCCACTAGCGGGAGTCAAGAGGAGACCCAGTACTTC
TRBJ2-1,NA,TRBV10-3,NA,CAISDPRQSVSYNEQFF,TGTGCCATCAGTGATCCAAGACAGTCCGTCTCCTACAATGAGCAGTTCTTC
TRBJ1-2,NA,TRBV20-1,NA,CSAPTGPYGYTF,TGCAGTGCGCCGACAGGCCCCTATGGCTACACCTTC
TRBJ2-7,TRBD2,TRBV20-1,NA,CSLSGIGEQYF,TGCAGCCTTAGCGGGATCGGCGAGCAGTACTTC
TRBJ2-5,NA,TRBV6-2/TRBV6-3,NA,CASSYSGAVEETQYF,TGTGCCAGCAGTTATTCCGGGGCCGTCGAAGAGACCCAGTACTTC
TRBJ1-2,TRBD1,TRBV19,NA,CASSGQGGYGYTF,TGTGCCAGTAGCGGACAGGGGGGCTATGGCTACACCTTC
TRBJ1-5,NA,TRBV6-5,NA,CASSYSINQPQHF,TGTGCCAGCAGTTACTCTATCAATCAGCCCCAGCATTTT